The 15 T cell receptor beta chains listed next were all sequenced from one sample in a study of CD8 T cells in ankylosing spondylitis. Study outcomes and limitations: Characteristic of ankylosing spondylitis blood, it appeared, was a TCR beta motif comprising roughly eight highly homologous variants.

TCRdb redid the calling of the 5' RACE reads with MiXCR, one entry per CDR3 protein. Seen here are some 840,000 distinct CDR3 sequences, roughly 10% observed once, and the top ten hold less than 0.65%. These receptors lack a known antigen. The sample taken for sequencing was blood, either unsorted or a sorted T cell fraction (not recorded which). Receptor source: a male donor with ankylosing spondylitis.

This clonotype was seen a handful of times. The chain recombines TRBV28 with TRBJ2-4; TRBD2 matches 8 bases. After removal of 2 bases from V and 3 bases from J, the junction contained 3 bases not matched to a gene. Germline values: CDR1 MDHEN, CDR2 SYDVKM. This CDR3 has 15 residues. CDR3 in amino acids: CASSLVAGLKNIQYF. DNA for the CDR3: TGTGCCAGCAGTTTAGTAGCGGGGCTCAAAAACATTCAGTACTTC.

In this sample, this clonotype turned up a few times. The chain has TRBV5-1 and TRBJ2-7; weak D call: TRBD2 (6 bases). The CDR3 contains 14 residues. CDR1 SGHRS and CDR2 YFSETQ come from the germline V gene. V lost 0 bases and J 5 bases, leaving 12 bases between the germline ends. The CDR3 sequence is CASSLVPGVHEQYF. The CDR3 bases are TGCGCCAGCAGCTTGGTTCCGGGAGTCCACGAGCAGTACTTC.

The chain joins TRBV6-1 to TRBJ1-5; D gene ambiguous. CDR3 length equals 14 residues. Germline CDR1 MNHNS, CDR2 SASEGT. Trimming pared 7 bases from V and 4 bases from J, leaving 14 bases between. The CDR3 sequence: CASTLTDRNQPQHF. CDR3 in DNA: TGTGCCAGCACCCTGACCGACCGGAATCAGCCCCAGCATTTT.

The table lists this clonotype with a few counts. CDR3 nucleotide sequence: TGCAGTGCTAGTTTGGGGATGTCTAACTATGGCTACACCTTC. This translates into CSASLGMSNYGYTF. The V call is TRBV20-1, the J call TRBJ1-2; D remains ambiguous. Trimming pared 3 bases from V and 0 bases from J, leaving 11 bases between. The germline V gene encodes CDR1 DFQATT and CDR2 SNEGSKA (reference sequence). This CDR3 region has 14 residues.

The DNA of the CDR3 is TGTGCCAGCAGCCAAGCTCTAGCGGGGAGAGATAGTGAGCAGTTCTTC. It yields the protein CASSQALAGRDSEQFF. The gene calls are TRBV4-2 and TRBJ2-1; 9 nucleotides line up with TRBD2. This CDR3 region has 16 residues. Trimming removed 1 base from V and 9 bases from J; junction bases left unmatched: 10. CDR1 is LGHNA and CDR2 is YNFKEQ in the germline V gene.

The CDR3 reads CATSDSGLNTEAFF. The CDR3 nucleotides read TGTGCCACCAGTGATTCGGGGCTTAACACTGAAGCTTTCTTT. The chain is built from TRBV24-1 and TRBJ1-1; the D gene is possibly TRBD1 (5 bases). V was shortened by 2 bases and J by 2 bases, with 8 bases between the two germline ends. Germline loops: CDR1 KGHDR, CDR2 SFDVKD. This CDR3 contains 14 residues.

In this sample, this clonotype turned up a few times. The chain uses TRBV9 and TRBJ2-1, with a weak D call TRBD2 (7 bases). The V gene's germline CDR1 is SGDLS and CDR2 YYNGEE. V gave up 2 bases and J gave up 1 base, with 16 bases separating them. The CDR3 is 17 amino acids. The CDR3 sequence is CASSVKGGGTSYNEQFF. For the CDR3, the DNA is TGTGCCAGCAGCGTTAAAGGGGGGGGAACTTCCTACAATGAGCAGTTCTTC.

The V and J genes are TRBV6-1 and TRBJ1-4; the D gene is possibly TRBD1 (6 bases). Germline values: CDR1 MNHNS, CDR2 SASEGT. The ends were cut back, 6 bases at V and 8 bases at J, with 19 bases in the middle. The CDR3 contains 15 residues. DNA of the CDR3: TGTGCCAGCAGCCGGCGGCAGGGGTTAGGGGAAAAACTGTTTTTT. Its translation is CASSRRQGLGEKLFF.

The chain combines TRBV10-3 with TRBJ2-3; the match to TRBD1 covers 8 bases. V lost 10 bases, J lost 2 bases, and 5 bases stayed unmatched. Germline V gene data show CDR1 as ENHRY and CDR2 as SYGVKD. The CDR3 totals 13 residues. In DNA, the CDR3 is TGTGCCACCACAGGGGGACTCACAGATACGCAGTATTTT. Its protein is CATTGGLTDTQYF.

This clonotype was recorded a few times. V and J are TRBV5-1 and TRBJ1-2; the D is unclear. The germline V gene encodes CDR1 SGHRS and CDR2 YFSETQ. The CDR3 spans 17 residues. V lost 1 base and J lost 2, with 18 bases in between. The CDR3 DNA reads TGCGCCAGCAGCTTGTCGTGGCCGACCACACTAAACTATGGCTACACCTTC. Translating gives CASSLSWPTTLNYGYTF.

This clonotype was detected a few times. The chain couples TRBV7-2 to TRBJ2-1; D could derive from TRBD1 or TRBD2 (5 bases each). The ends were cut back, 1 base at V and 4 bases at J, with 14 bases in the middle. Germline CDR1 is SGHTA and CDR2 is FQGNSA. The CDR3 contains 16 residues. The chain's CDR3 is CASSLGTSGQYNEQFF. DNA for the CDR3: TGTGCCAGCAGCTTAGGAACTAGTGGACAATACAATGAGCAGTTCTTC.

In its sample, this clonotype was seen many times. The CDR3 here is CSVGLAGVGYEQYF. CDR3 in DNA: TGCAGCGTAGGACTAGCGGGAGTCGGCTACGAGCAGTACTTC. The chain has TRBV29-1 and TRBJ2-7; 13 nucleotides align to TRBD2. The germline CDR1 and CDR2 sequences are SQVTM and ANQGSEA. This CDR3 has 14 residues. Trimming removed 6 bases from V and 3 bases from J; junction bases left unmatched: 5.

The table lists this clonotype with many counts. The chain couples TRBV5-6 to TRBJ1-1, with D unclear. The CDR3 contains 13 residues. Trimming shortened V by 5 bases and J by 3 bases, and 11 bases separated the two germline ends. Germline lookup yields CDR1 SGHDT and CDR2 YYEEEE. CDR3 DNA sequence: TGTGCCAGCAGGACTACTCGTGACACTGAAGCTTTCTTT. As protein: CASRTTRDTEAFF.

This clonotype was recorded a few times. CDR3: CSAKGLGIVYEQYF. The CDR3 DNA follows: TGCAGTGCTAAGGGGCTCGGGATTGTCTACGAGCAGTACTTC. V is TRBV20-1 and J is TRBJ2-7; D may match TRBD1 or TRBD2 (5 bases each). V shed 4 bases and J shed 3 bases, with 16 bases lying between them. In germline, CDR1 is DFQATT, CDR2 SNEGSKA (reference sequence). This CDR3 is built from 14 residues.

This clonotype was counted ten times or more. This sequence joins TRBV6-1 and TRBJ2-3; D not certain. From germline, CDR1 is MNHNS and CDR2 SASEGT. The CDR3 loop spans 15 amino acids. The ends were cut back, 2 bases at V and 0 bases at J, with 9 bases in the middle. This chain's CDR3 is CASSERRSSTDTQYF. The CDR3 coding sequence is TGTGCCAGCAGTGAACGACGATCTAGCACAGATACGCAGTATTTT.